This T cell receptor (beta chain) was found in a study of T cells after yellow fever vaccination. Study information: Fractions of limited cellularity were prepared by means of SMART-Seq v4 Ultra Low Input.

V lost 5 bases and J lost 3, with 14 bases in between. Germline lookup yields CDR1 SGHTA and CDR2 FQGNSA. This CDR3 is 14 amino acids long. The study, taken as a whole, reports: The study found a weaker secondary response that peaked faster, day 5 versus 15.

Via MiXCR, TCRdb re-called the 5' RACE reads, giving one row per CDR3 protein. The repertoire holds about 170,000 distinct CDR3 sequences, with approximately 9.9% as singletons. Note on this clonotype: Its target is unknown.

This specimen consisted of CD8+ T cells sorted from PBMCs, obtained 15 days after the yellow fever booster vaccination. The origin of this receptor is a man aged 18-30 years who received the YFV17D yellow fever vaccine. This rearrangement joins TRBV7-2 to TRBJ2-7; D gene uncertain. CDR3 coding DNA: TGTGCCAGCAGCCACATAGACACCGGCTACGAGCAGTACTTC. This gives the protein CASSHIDTGYEQYF.